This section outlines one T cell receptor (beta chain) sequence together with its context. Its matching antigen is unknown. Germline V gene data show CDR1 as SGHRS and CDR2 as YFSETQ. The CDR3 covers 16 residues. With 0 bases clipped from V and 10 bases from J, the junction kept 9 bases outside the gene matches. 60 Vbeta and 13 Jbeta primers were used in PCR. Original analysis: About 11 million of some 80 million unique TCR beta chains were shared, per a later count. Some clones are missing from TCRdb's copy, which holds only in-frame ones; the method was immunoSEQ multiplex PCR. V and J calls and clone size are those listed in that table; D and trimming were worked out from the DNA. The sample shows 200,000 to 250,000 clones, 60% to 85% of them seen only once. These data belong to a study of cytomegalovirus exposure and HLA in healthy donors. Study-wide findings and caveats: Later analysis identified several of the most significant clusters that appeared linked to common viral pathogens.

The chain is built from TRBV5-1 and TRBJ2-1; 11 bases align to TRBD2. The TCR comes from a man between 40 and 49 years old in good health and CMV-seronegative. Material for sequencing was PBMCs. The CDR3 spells CASSLGSGRAAREQFF. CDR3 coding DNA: TGCGCCAGCAGCTTGGGTAGCGGGAGGGCAGCCCGGGAGCAGTTCTTC.